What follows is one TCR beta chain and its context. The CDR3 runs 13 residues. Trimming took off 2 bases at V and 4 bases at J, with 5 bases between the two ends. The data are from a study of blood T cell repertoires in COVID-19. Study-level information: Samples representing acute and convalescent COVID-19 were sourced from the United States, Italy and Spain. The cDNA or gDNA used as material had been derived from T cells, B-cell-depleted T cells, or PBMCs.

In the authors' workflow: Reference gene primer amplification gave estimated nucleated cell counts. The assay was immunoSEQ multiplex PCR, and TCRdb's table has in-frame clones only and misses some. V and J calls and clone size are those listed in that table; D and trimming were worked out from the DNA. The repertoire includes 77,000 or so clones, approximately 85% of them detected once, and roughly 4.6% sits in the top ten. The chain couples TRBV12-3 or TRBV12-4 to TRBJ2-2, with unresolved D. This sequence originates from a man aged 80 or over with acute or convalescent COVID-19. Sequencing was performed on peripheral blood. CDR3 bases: TGTGCCAGCAGTTTAAGAGGCACCGGGGAGCTGTTTTTT. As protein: CASSLRGTGELFF.